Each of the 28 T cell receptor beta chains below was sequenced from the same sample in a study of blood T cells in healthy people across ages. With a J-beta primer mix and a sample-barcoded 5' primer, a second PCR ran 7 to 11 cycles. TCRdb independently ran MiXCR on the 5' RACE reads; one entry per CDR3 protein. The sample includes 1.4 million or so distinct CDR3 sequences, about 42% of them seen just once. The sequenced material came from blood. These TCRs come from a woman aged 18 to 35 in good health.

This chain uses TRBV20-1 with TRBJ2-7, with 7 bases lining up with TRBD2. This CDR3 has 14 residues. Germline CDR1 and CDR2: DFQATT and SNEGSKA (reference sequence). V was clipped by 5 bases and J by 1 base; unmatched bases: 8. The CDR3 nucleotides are TGCAGTGCTTATAAGCGGGATGTGTCCTACGAGCAGTACTTC. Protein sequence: CSAYKRDVSYEQYF.

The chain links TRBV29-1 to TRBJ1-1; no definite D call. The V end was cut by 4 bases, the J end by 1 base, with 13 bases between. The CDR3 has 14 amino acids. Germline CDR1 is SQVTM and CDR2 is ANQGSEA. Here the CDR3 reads CSVGAGVSNTEAFF. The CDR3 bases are TGCAGCGTTGGGGCAGGAGTCTCGAACACTGAAGCTTTCTTT.

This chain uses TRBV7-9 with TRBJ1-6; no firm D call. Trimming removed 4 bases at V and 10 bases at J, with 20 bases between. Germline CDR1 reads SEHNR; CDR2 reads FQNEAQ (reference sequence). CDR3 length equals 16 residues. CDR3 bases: TGTGCCAGCAGCTCAAACCGGGCCGCCTTAGGGTCACCCCTCCACTTT. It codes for CASSSNRAALGSPLHF.

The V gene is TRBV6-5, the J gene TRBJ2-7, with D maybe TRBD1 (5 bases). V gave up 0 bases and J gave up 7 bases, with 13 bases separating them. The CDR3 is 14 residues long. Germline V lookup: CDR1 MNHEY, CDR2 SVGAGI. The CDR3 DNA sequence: TGTGCCAGCAGTTACTCGAACGCCAAGGGGGAGCAGTACTTC. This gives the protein CASSYSNAKGEQYF.

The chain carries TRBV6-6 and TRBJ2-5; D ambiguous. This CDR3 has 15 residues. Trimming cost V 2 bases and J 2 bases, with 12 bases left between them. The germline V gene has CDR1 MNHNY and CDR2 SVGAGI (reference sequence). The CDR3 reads CASSYEVTAQETQYF. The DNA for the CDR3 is TGTGCCAGCAGTTACGAGGTTACAGCTCAAGAGACCCAGTACTTC.

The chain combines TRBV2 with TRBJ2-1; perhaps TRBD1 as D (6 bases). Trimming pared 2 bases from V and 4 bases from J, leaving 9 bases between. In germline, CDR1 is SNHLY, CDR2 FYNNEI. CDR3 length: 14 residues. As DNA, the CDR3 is TGTGCCAGCAGTGAAAGGGACAAGTACAATGAGCAGTTCTTC. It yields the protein CASSERDKYNEQFF.

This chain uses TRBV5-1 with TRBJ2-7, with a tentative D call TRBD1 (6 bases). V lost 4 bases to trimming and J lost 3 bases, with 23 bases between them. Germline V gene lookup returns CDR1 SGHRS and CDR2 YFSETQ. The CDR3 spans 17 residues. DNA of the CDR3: TGCGCCAGCAGCCCTTGGGACAACAACCCGCTCTACTACGAGCAGTACTTC. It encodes CASSPWDNNPLYYEQYF.

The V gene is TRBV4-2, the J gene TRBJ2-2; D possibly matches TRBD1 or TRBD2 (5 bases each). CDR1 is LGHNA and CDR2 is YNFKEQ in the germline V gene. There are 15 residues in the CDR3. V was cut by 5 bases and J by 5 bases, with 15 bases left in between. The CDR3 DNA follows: TGTGCCAGCAGCGAGAGGGGATTAAAGACCGGGGAGCTGTTTTTT. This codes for CASSERGLKTGELFF.

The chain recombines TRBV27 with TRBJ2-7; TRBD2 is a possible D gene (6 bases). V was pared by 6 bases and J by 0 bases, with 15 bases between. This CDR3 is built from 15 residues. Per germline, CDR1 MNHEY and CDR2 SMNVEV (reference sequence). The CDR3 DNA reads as TGTGCCAGCAGGAAGGGGACTCCTAGCTCCTACGAGCAGTACTTC. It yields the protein CASRKGTPSSYEQYF.

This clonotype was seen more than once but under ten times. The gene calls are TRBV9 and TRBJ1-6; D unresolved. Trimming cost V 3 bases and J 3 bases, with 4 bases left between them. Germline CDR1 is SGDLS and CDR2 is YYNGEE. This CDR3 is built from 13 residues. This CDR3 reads CASSGGYNSPLHF. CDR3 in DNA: TGTGCCAGCAGCGGGGGCTATAATTCACCCCTCCACTTT.

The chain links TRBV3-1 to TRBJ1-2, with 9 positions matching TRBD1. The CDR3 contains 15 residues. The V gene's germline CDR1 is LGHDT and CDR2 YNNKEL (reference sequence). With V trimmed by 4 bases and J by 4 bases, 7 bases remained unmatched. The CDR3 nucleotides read TGTGCCAGCAGCCCGGGACAGGGCCCCTTCTATGGCTACACCTTC. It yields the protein CASSPGQGPFYGYTF.

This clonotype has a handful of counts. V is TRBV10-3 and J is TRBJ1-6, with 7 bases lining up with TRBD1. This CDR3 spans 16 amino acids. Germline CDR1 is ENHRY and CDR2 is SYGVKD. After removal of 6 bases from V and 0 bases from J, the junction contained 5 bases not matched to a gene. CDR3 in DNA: TGTGCCATCAGCCAGACAGGGAGCTCCTATAATTCACCCCTCCACTTT. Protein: CAISQTGSSYNSPLHF.

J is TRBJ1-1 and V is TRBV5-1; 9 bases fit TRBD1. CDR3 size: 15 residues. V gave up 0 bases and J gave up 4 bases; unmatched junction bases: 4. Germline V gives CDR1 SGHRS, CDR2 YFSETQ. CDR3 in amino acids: CASSLATGGVTEAFF. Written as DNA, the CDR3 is TGCGCCAGCAGCTTGGCCACAGGGGGCGTCACTGAAGCTTTCTTT. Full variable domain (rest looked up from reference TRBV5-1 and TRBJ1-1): KAGVTQTPRYLIKTRGQQVTLSCSPISGHRSVSWYQQTPGQGLQFLFEYFSETQRNKGNFPGRFSGRQFSNSRSEMNVSTLELGDSALYLCASSLATGGVTEAFFGQGTRLTVV.

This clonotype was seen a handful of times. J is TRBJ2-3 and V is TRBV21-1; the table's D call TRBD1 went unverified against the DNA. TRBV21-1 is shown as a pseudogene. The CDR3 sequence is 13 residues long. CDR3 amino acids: CASSSYRADTQYF. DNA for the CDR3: TGTGCCAGCAGCAGCTACAGGGCAGATACGCAGTATTTT.

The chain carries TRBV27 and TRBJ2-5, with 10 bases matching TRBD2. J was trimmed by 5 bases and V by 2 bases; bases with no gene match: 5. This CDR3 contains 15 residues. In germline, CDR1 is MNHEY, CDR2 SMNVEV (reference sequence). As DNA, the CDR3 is TGTGCCAGCAGTTTAGGACTAGCGGCCTGGGAGACCCAGTACTTC. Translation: CASSLGLAAWETQYF.

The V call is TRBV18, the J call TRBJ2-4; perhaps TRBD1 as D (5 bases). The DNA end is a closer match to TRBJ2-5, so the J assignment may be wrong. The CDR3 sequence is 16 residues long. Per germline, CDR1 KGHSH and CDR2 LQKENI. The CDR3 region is CASSPPVGAEEETQYF. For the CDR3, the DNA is TGTGCCAGCTCACCACCGGTAGGGGCAGAAGAAGAGACCCAGTACTTC.

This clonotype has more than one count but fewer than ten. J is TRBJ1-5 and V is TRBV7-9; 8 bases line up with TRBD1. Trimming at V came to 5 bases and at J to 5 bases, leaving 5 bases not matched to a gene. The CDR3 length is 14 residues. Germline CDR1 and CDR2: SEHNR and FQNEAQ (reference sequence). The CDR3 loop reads CASSAGQGHQPQHF. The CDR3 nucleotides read TGTGCCAGCAGCGCAGGACAGGGACATCAGCCCCAGCATTTT. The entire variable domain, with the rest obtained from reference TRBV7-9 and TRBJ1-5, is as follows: DTGVSQNPRHKITKRGQNVTFRCDPISEHNRLYWYRQTLGQGPEFLTYFQNEAQLEKSRLLSDRFSAERPKGSFSTLEIQRTEQGDSAMYLCASSAGQGHQPQHFGDGTRLSIL.

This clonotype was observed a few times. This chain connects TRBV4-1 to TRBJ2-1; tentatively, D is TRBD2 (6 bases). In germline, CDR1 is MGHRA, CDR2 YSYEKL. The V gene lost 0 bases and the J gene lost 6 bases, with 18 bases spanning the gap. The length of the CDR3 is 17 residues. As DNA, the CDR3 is TGCGCCAGCAGCCAAGATACCGGGACTCCTATAGGCAATGAGCAGTTCTTC. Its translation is CASSQDTGTPIGNEQFF.

The CDR3 DNA follows: TGTGCCAGCAGCCACACGGGGTCCTCGGGATTTAACTATGGCTACACCTTC. Amino acids: CASSHTGSSGFNYGYTF. The chain is built from TRBV4-2 and TRBJ1-2; no clear D gene. The CDR3 covers 17 residues. CDR1 LGHNA and CDR2 YNFKEQ come from the germline V gene. Between the trimmed V and J ends, which lost 3 bases and 1 base, there was a span of 18 bases.

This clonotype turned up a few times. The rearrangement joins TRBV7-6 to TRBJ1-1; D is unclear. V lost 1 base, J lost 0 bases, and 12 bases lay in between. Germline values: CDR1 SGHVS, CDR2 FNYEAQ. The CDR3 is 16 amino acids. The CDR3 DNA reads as TGTGCCAGCAGCTTAGGTGTCCTCGGACTGAACACTGAAGCTTTCTTT. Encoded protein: CASSLGVLGLNTEAFF.

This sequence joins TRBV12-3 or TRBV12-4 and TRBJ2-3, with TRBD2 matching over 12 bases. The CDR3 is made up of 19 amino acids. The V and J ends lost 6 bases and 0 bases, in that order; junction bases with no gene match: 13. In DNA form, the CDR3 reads TGTGCCAGCAGACAACAGGGAGGGGGACTAGCGGGCAGCACAGATACGCAGTATTTT. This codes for CASRQQGGGLAGSTDTQYF.

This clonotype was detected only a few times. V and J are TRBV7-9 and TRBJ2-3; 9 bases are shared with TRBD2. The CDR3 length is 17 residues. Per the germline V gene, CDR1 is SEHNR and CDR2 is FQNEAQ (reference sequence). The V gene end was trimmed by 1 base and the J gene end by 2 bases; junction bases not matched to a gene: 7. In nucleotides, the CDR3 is TGTGCCAGCAGCTTAGTGTCTAGCGGGGCCTTCACAGATACGCAGTATTTT. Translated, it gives CASSLVSSGAFTDTQYF.

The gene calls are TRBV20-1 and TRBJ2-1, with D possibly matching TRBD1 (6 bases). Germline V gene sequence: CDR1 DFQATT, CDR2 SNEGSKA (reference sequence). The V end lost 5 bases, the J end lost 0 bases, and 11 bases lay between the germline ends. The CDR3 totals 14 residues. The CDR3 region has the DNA TGCAGTGCTCTACGCAGGGGCTCCTACAATGAGCAGTTCTTC. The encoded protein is CSALRRGSYNEQFF.

Here the CDR3 DNA reads TGCAGTGCTGCCTCGGAGGGCCCAAGGGATGAGCAGTTCTTC. Translation: CSAASEGPRDEQFF. The gene calls are TRBV20-1 and TRBJ2-1, with a weak D call TRBD2 (6 bases). Germline V CDR1 and CDR2: DFQATT, SNEGSKA (reference sequence). The V end was cut by 5 bases, the J end by 8 bases, with 19 bases between. The CDR3 length is 14 residues.

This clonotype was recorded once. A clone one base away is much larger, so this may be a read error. CDR3 sequence reads: CASSRSWREADTRYF. The CDR3 nucleotides are TGTGCCAGCAGCCGGTCTTGGCGGGAGGCAGATACGCGGTATTTT. The gene calls are TRBV7-3 and TRBJ2-3, with 8 bases identical to TRBD2. The CDR3 has 15 amino acids. Germline CDR1 and CDR2: SGHTA and FQGTGA. The complete variable domain, with remaining parts taken from reference TRBV7-3 and TRBJ2-3, reads GAGVSQTPSNKVTEKGKYVELRCDPISGHTALYWYRQSLGQGPEFLIYFQGTGAADDSGLPNDRFFAVRPEGSVSTLKIQRTERGDSAVYLCASSRSWREADTRYFGPGTRLTVL.

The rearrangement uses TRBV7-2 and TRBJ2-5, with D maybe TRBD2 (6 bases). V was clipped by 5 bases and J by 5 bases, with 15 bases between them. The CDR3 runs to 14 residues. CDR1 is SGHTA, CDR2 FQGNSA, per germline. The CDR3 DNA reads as TGTGCCAGCAGCCCCCGGGACTGGGTGGAGACCCAGTACTTC. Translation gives CASSPRDWVETQYF.

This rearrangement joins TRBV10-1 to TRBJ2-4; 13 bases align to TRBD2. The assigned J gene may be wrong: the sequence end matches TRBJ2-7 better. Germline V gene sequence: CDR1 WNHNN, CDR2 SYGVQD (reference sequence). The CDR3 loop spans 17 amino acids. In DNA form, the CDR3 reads TGCGCCAGCAGTGAGTCGAAGACTAGCGGGGGGCTCTACGAGCAGTACTTC. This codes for CASSESKTSGGLYEQYF.

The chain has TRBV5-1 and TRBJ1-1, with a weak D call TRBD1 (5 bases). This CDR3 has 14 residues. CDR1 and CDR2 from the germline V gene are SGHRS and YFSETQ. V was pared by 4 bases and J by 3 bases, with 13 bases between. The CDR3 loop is CASSIGGAHTEAFF. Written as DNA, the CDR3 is TGCGCCAGCAGCATCGGGGGTGCGCACACTGAAGCTTTCTTT.